A selection of T cell receptor beta chains follows, all from one sample in a study of T cell repertoires in cytomegalovirus infection. TCRdb recomputed calls from the reads with MiXCR, one row per CDR3 protein. The data contain 350,000 to 450,000 distinct CDR3 sequences, 15% to 20% of them singletons. Sample: PBMCs. Receptors originate from a human donor in good health (CMV status not recorded). Some clones in this sample may be carry-over from other donors' samples. The CDR3 runs from the conserved cysteine through the conserved F or W. Each record gives: V gene, J gene, clone size, CDR3 protein. Expanded clones get a size class; other rows say once, few or many, or leave the size out.

v_call: TRBV6-5; j_call: TRBJ2-1; clone_size: NA; cdr3_aa: CASSITDRPYNEQFF
v_call: TRBV7-2; j_call: TRBJ1-4; clone_size: many; cdr3_aa: CASSLYPGGGEKLFF
v_call: TRBV5-6; j_call: TRBJ1-2; clone_size: NA; cdr3_aa: CASSLAGVAYGYTF
v_call: TRBV11-2; j_call: TRBJ2-6; clone_size: once; cdr3_aa: CASSLRLAGGLNSGANVLTF
v_call: TRBV7-8; j_call: TRBJ1-1; clone_size: NA; cdr3_aa: CASSLGPTANTEAFF
v_call: TRBV19; j_call: TRBJ1-1; clone_size: NA; cdr3_aa: CASSILGGTEAFF
v_call: TRBV23-1; j_call: TRBJ2-1; clone_size: NA; cdr3_aa: CAGPPEEASNEQFF
v_call: TRBV19; j_call: TRBJ1-2; clone_size: NA; cdr3_aa: CASSISGANYGYTF
v_call: TRBV5-6; j_call: TRBJ1-5; clone_size: NA; cdr3_aa: CASSSERQGGQPQHF
v_call: TRBV2; j_call: TRBJ1-2; clone_size: many; cdr3_aa: CASAPQGYSYGYTF
v_call: TRBV2; j_call: TRBJ1-5; clone_size: few; cdr3_aa: CASSEAQGLPQHF
v_call: TRBV9; j_call: TRBJ2-1; clone_size: NA; cdr3_aa: CASSVATPGPYDEQFF
v_call: TRBV6-5; j_call: TRBJ2-5; clone_size: few; cdr3_aa: CASSYKGWAFETQYF
v_call: TRBV2; j_call: TRBJ1-6; clone_size: NA; cdr3_aa: CASSEVQGGNYSPLHF
v_call: TRBV11-2; j_call: TRBJ2-3; clone_size: many; cdr3_aa: CASSSYGGTDTQYF
v_call: TRBV15; j_call: TRBJ1-2; clone_size: few; cdr3_aa: CATSRGGIYGYTF
v_call: TRBV5-1; j_call: TRBJ2-3; clone_size: many; cdr3_aa: CASRSGTSGTDTQYF
v_call: TRBV3-1; j_call: TRBJ2-7; clone_size: NA; cdr3_aa: CASSQVPVRESSYEQYF
v_call: TRBV20-1; j_call: TRBJ1-1; clone_size: few; cdr3_aa: CSAAGREGDTEAFF
v_call: TRBV11-2; j_call: TRBJ2-7; clone_size: many; cdr3_aa: CASSLGLRTAEQYF
v_call: TRBV18; j_call: TRBJ2-2; clone_size: few; cdr3_aa: CASSPFGLTGELFF
v_call: TRBV2; j_call: TRBJ1-1; clone_size: many; cdr3_aa: CASKWWAAMNTEAFF
v_call: TRBV10-2; j_call: TRBJ1-5; clone_size: NA; cdr3_aa: CASRSRGANQPQHF
v_call: TRBV28; j_call: TRBJ2-5; clone_size: many; cdr3_aa: CASSSAVEETQYF
v_call: TRBV18; j_call: TRBJ2-7; clone_size: few; cdr3_aa: CASSPTSDTASEQYF
v_call: TRBV29-1; j_call: TRBJ1-2; clone_size: few; cdr3_aa: CSGRGGGLSGYTF
v_call: TRBV7-8; j_call: TRBJ2-3; clone_size: many; cdr3_aa: CASSPVTDTQYF
v_call: TRBV2; j_call: TRBJ2-4; clone_size: many; cdr3_aa: CASSVTSGGGDIQYF
v_call: TRBV6-1; j_call: TRBJ1-1; clone_size: many; cdr3_aa: CASREISGRNTEAFF
v_call: TRBV6-5; j_call: TRBJ2-7; clone_size: NA; cdr3_aa: CASSPISGSEQYF
v_call: TRBV23-1; j_call: TRBJ1-5; clone_size: NA; cdr3_aa: CASSQWSTRQGRQPQHF
v_call: TRBV6-5; j_call: TRBJ2-2; clone_size: few; cdr3_aa: CASSNLDRGTGELFF
v_call: TRBV6-1; j_call: TRBJ2-7; clone_size: many; cdr3_aa: CASMRDRVTYEQYF
v_call: TRBV28; j_call: TRBJ2-5; clone_size: many; cdr3_aa: CASSKRDRQETQYF
v_call: TRBV20-1; j_call: TRBJ2-1; clone_size: NA; cdr3_aa: CSAHLSYNEQFF
v_call: TRBV19; j_call: TRBJ1-2; clone_size: NA; cdr3_aa: CASRGAAANYGYTF
v_call: TRBV6-2/TRBV6-3; j_call: TRBJ2-2; clone_size: many; cdr3_aa: CASSPTSGRLNTGELFF
v_call: TRBV5-4; j_call: TRBJ2-3; clone_size: NA; cdr3_aa: CASRAGTGADTQYF
v_call: TRBV27; j_call: TRBJ1-5; clone_size: NA; cdr3_aa: CASSPTLGVQPQHF
v_call: TRBV7-6; j_call: TRBJ2-3; clone_size: few; cdr3_aa: CASSGGRGSDTQYF
v_call: TRBV2; j_call: TRBJ1-6; clone_size: NA; cdr3_aa: CASNYRGSYNSPLHF
v_call: TRBV7-2; j_call: TRBJ1-1; clone_size: many; cdr3_aa: CASSEGGSAFF
v_call: TRBV7-2; j_call: TRBJ2-5; clone_size: many; cdr3_aa: CASSDRGRETQYF
v_call: TRBV19; j_call: TRBJ2-1; clone_size: NA; cdr3_aa: CASGLAGGPGAEQFF
v_call: TRBV12-3/TRBV12-4; j_call: TRBJ1-1; clone_size: many; cdr3_aa: CASSLRSEAFF
v_call: TRBV25-1; j_call: TRBJ2-7; clone_size: NA; cdr3_aa: CASSDGRTYSYEQYF
v_call: TRBV7-2; j_call: TRBJ2-5; clone_size: NA; cdr3_aa: CASSLGADLAGLRQETQYF
v_call: TRBV6-2/TRBV6-3; j_call: TRBJ2-6; clone_size: NA; cdr3_aa: CASTQRLAGGGANVLTF
v_call: TRBV7-9; j_call: TRBJ1-1; clone_size: NA; cdr3_aa: CASSLHRGRTLNTEAFF
v_call: TRBV18; j_call: TRBJ2-3; clone_size: few; cdr3_aa: CASSPRPSTNYGDTQYF
v_call: TRBV2; j_call: TRBJ1-4; clone_size: few; cdr3_aa: CASSELAGAEKLFF
v_call: TRBV11-2; j_call: TRBJ2-1; clone_size: few; cdr3_aa: CASSLWSGLAEYNEQFF
v_call: TRBV5-5; j_call: TRBJ1-5; clone_size: many; cdr3_aa: CASSPVGAVEQPQHF